The rows below give T cell receptor beta chains drawn from one sample of a study of CD8+ T cells in alopecia areata. Sequenced by immunoSEQ multiplex PCR; TCRdb stores in-frame clones only, minus some. The sample comprises 35,000 to 45,000 clones, 45% to 65% of which are singletons, and more than 1.5% rests with the top ten. The sequenced sample consisted of CD4+ Tregs sorted from blood. These receptors were taken from a human donor with alopecia areata. The CDR3 runs from the conserved cysteine through the conserved F or W. The D gene is left open where the match is weak. Rows may omit the clone size; those that give it use once, few, many or a size class.

v_gene,d_gene,j_gene,abundance,CDR3nt,CDR3aa
TRBV7-3,.,TRBJ2-1,.,TGTGCCAGCAGGGGGCGGACCTACAATGAGCAGTTCTTC,CASRGRTYNEQFF
TRBV7-9,.,TRBJ1-1,.,TGTGCCAGCAGCTTATGGGGAGAAGTGGCTTTCTTT,CASSLWGEVAFF
TRBV28,TRBD2,TRBJ2-1,.,TGTGCCAGCAGTTTATTAGCGGGAGGTTCCAATGAGCAGTTCTTC,CASSLLAGGSNEQFF
TRBV7-3,TRBD1,TRBJ2-3,.,TGTGCCAGCAGCCTCCGGGGACAGGGGAGCACAGATACGCAGTATTTT,CASSLRGQGSTDTQYF
TRBV7-3,.,TRBJ1-1,.,TGTGCCAGCAGCTTACAGGGCCGGCGCGACACTGAAGCTTTCTTT,CASSLQGRRDTEAFF
TRBV5-6,.,TRBJ2-7,.,TGTGCCAGCAGCTTTAAGGTGGACGAGCAGTACTTC,CASSFKVDEQYF
TRBV5-1,.,TRBJ2-2,.,TGCGCCAGCAGCCCCGGGGACCATGCGCCCGGGGAGCTGTTTTTT,CASSPGDHAPGELFF
TRBV11-2,.,TRBJ2-7,.,TGTGCCAGCAGTTTCACCTCGGACAGCCGCTACGAGCAGTACTTC,CASSFTSDSRYEQYF
TRBV28,.,TRBJ2-7,medium-sized,TGTGCCAGCAGTTTCGGACAGAAGCAGTACTTC,CASSFGQKQYF
TRBV14,.,TRBJ1-1,.,TGTGCCAGCAGCCTCCGGTGGACAGATAACACTGAAGCTTTCTTT,CASSLRWTDNTEAFF
TRBV6-6,.,TRBJ1-5,.,TGTGCCAGCTTGGGGACATTTGCAGGGCAGCCCCAGCATTTT,CASLGTFAGQPQHF
TRBV20-1,.,TRBJ2-7,.,TGCAGTGCTGGTGAGGCCTACGAGCAGTACTTC,CSAGEAYEQYF
TRBV19,TRBD1,TRBJ1-5,few,TGTGCCAGTAGTACCACAGGGGGCTCTCCCTCGGCCCAGCATTTT,CASSTTGGSPSAQHF
TRBV6-1,.,TRBJ1-5,.,TGTGCCAGCAGTGATGGGAAGAGGCCGGGCAATCAGCCCCAGCATTTT,CASSDGKRPGNQPQHF
TRBV6-6,TRBD1,TRBJ2-5,.,TGTGCCAGCAGTTACCAGGACAGGGACGGGACCCAGTACTTC,CASSYQDRDGTQYF
TRBV6-1,.,TRBJ2-5,.,TGTGCCAGCAGTGAACGCCGGGGTCCGGAGACCCAGTACTTC,CASSERRGPETQYF
TRBV7-2,.,TRBJ2-4,.,TGTGCCAGCAGCTTAGCGCGCCCTATTCAGTACTTC,CASSLARPIQYF
TRBV4-3,.,TRBJ2-2,.,TGCGCCAGCAGCGCCCTCCCCCGGGGGCGGGTCACCGGGGAGCTGTTTTTT,CASSALPRGRVTGELFF
TRBV23-1,TRBD1,TRBJ1-5,few,TGCGCCAGCAGTCAAAGGACAGGGGGCCGATTGTGCAATCAGCCCCAGCATTTT,CASSQRTGGRLCNQPQHF
TRBV14,.,TRBJ2-5,medium-sized,TGTGCCAGCGGGGGCCATGGGGAGACCCAGTACTTC,CASGGHGETQYF
TRBV5-1,TRBD1,TRBJ2-1,few,TGCGCCAGCAGCCGTCCCGGGACAGGGATCTCCTACAATGAGCAGTTCTTC,CASSRPGTGISYNEQFF
TRBV4-3,TRBD1,TRBJ2-7,few,TGCGCCAGCAGCCAACGTCTTAACAGGGGCCTAAATTTGTGGGAGCAGTACTTC,CASSQRLNRGLNLWEQYF
TRBV7-2,TRBD1,TRBJ1-5,.,TGTGCCAGCAGCGTTACAGGGGGCAGTCAGCCCCAGCATTTT,CASSVTGGSQPQHF
TRBV5-6,TRBD2,TRBJ2-1,.,TGTGCCAGCAGCATACCGGGACTAGCGGGGTACAATGAGCAGTTCTTC,CASSIPGLAGYNEQFF
TRBV19,TRBD2,TRBJ2-7,.,TGTGCCAGTAGTCAGTTGGGGGGGTCGGAGCAGTACTTC,CASSQLGGSEQYF
TRBV23-1,TRBD1,TRBJ1-1,few,TGCGCCAGCGATTACACCGGGACAGGGATGAACACTGAAGCTTTCTTT,CASDYTGTGMNTEAFF
TRBV2,TRBD1,TRBJ1-5,.,TGTGCCAGCAGTGAATACAGGGGGAACAATCAGCCCCAGCATTTT,CASSEYRGNNQPQHF
TRBV19,.,TRBJ2-1,.,TGTGCCAGTAGTCCGTCCCTACACAATGAGCAGTTCTTC,CASSPSLHNEQFF
TRBV7-8,TRBD2,TRBJ2-2,.,TGTGCCAGCAGCCCCGGGACTAGCGGACTCGCGGGGGAGCTGTTTTTT,CASSPGTSGLAGELFF
TRBV5-1,TRBD2,TRBJ2-3,.,TGCGCCAGCAGCCCATTCGTCTCTAGCGGGAGGGCAGATACGCAGTATTTT,CASSPFVSSGRADTQYF
TRBV7-6,.,TRBJ2-3,few,TGTGCCAGCAGCTTAGGAGGGTACACAGATACGCAGTATTTT,CASSLGGYTDTQYF
TRBV4-1,.,TRBJ2-6,few,TGCGCCAGCAGCCGGGGGATCTCTGGGGCCAACGTCCTGACTTTC,CASSRGISGANVLTF
TRBV5-1,.,TRBJ2-4,few,TGCGCCAGCAGCTTGGGTGGGAAAAACATTCAGTACTTC,CASSLGGKNIQYF
TRBV7-9,.,TRBJ2-7,medium-sized,TGTGCCAGCAGCCCCGAGGTTCGGTACGAGCAGTACTTC,CASSPEVRYEQYF
TRBV6-6,TRBD2,TRBJ2-7,few,TGTGCCACCTGGGCTAGCGGGACCTACGAGCAGTACTTC,CATWASGTYEQYF
TRBV6-5,.,TRBJ2-1,.,TGTGCCAGCAACACAGGGCGCTCCTACAATGAGCAGTTCTTC,CASNTGRSYNEQFF
TRBV19,TRBD2,TRBJ2-3,.,TGTGCCAGTAGCGGGACTAGCCCCAGCACAGATACGCAGTATTTT,CASSGTSPSTDTQYF
TRBV29-1,.,TRBJ1-3,.,TGCGCAATAGTGGGTGTTCTCTCTGGAAACACCATATATTTT,CAIVGVLSGNTIYF
TRBV7-2,TRBD2,TRBJ2-1,.,TGTGCCAGCAGCCATCGGACTAGCGGCTACAATGAGCAGTTCTTC,CASSHRTSGYNEQFF
TRBV7-9,.,TRBJ1-2,.,TGTGCCAGCAGCCCGGACGCCGGCCCTAACTATGGCTACACCTTC,CASSPDAGPNYGYTF
TRBV29-1,.,TRBJ2-1,few,TGCAGCGTTGCAGGGGAGTACTACAATGAGCAGTTCTTC,CSVAGEYYNEQFF
TRBV7-2,TRBD1,TRBJ1-2,few,TGTGCCAGCAGCTTAACGCGACAGGGGTGGGGCGATGGCTACACCTTC,CASSLTRQGWGDGYTF
TRBV15,.,TRBJ2-3,.,TGTGCCACCAGCAGAAACTCCCTACGGAGGGCAGATACGCAGTATTTT,CATSRNSLRRADTQYF
TRBV7-2,TRBD2,TRBJ2-1,.,TGTGCCAGCAGCTCGACTAGCCCCCTCAATGAGCAGTTCTTC,CASSSTSPLNEQFF
TRBV9,TRBD1,TRBJ1-5,.,TGTGCCAGCAGCAAAGGGGGCCCCCATCAGCCCCAGCATTTT,CASSKGGPHQPQHF
TRBV7-2,.,TRBJ2-5,.,TGTGCCAGCAGCTTATCATGGAAAGAGACCCAGTACTTC,CASSLSWKETQYF
TRBV10-3,TRBD2,TRBJ2-1,medium-sized,TGTGCCATCGCAACCGGGACTAGCGACTACAATGAGCAGTTCTTC,CAIATGTSDYNEQFF
TRBV5-1,TRBD2,TRBJ2-3,.,TGCGCCAGCAGCGAGGGACTAGCGGGGGGCGGGGGGGCGCAGTATTTT,CASSEGLAGGGGAQYF
TRBV10-3,.,TRBJ2-3,.,TGTGCCGCGTCGGCCGGGCAGGGAGACACAGATACGCAGTATTTT,CAASAGQGDTDTQYF
TRBV7-9,TRBD2,TRBJ2-1,.,TGTGCCAGCAGTTCTAGCGGGGGGGCCGTCAATGAGCAGTTCTTC,CASSSSGGAVNEQFF
TRBV7-9,.,TRBJ2-7,few,TGTGCCAGCAGCGCCGGGTACTACGAGCAGTACTTC,CASSAGYYEQYF
TRBV7-2,.,TRBJ2-3,.,TGTGCCAGCAGCAACTGGGGGGCAACAGATACGCAGTATTTT,CASSNWGATDTQYF